A selection of T cell receptor beta chains follows, all from one sample in a study of blood T cell repertoires in COVID-19. The data were produced by immunoSEQ multiplex PCR, yet TCRdb's version contains in-frame clones alone and is incomplete. Here the sample spans 200,000 or so clones, roughly 80% being singletons. The specimen sequenced was peripheral blood. These receptors originate from a woman aged 55-70 years with acute or convalescent COVID-19. CDR3s include the opening cysteine and the closing phenylalanine or tryptophan. D genes are given only for firm matches. For some rows the clone size is stated as once, few or many, or as a class when expanded; others skip it.

V	size	D	J	DNA	CDR3
TRBV7-2	-	-	TRBJ1-1	TGTGCCAGCAGCTTGCGTGGACAATTTGTTGAAGCTTTCTTT	CASSLRGQFVEAFF
TRBV6-1	-	-	TRBJ1-3	TGTGCCAGCAGTGAAGCTTCGGCGGGCCAAAGCTCTGGAAACACCATATATTTT	CASSEASAGQSSGNTIYF
TRBV6-6	few	-	TRBJ2-5	TGTGCCAGCAGCTATGTGGTACAAGAGACCCAGTACTTC	CASSYVVQETQYF
TRBV7-2	-	TRBD2	TRBJ2-1	TGTGCCAGCAGCTCGAGCGGGGGGGCAGCATACGAGCAGTTCTTC	CASSSSGGAAYEQFF
TRBV30	-	-	TRBJ1-1	TGTGCCTGGAGGAGCTATGGGGCCCGGGGGGACACTGAAGCTTTCTTT	CAWRSYGARGDTEAFF
TRBV11-2	-	-	TRBJ1-6	TGTGCCAGCAGCTTAGTCTCGAATTCACCCCTCCACTTT	CASSLVSNSPLHF
TRBV11-2	-	TRBD2	TRBJ2-3	TGTGCCAGCAGCGTTAGCGGGGCCTACACAGATACGCAGTATTTT	CASSVSGAYTDTQYF
TRBV24-1	-	-	TRBJ1-2	TGTGCCACCAGTCTTCGGGGAGGGGATGGCTACACCTTC	CATSLRGGDGYTF
TRBV3-1/TRBV3-2	-	TRBD1	TRBJ2-2	TGTGCCAGCAGCAGGACAGGGAGAACCGGGGAGCTGTTTTTT	CASSRTGRTGELFF
TRBV5-1	-	-	TRBJ2-2	TGCGCCAGCAGCTTTCGTGTGCTGGGGGCTGGTACCGGGGAGCTGTTTTTT	CASSFRVLGAGTGELFF
TRBV28	-	TRBD1	TRBJ2-3	TGTGCCAGCAGTTCGACAGGGGGCACAGATACGCAGTATTTT	CASSSTGGTDTQYF
TRBV5-8	-	-	TRBJ1-1	TGTGCCAGCGAATGGACAGCCCCAAACACTGAAGCTTTCTTT	CASEWTAPNTEAFF
TRBV2	-	-	TRBJ1-3	TGTGCCAGCACAGGGCTCTCAGGAAACACCATATATTTT	CASTGLSGNTIYF
TRBV19	-	TRBD1	TRBJ1-2	TGTGCCAGTAGTATAAAGAGACAGGGAGGCTACACCTTC	CASSIKRQGGYTF
TRBV30	-	TRBD1	TRBJ1-5	TGTGCCTGGGCCGGGACAGGGGAGCAGCCCCAGCATTTT	CAWAGTGEQPQHF
TRBV7-2	-	-	TRBJ1-4	TGTGCCAGCAGCCAGGGGCTGGGAAGGCTGTTTTTT	CASSQGLGRLFF
TRBV7-2	-	-	TRBJ1-1	TGTGCCAGCAGCGCAACGACAGGAATAACTGAAGCTTTCTTT	CASSATTGITEAFF
TRBV7-2	-	TRBD2	TRBJ2-1	TGTGCCAGCAGCATTAGGACTAGCGGGGGCCGATACCGATACAATGAGCAGTTCTTC	CASSIRTSGGRYRYNEQFF
TRBV3-1/TRBV3-2	-	TRBD1	TRBJ2-5	TGTGCCAGCAGCCAAGATGAAACAGGGGACCTGGAGACCCAGTACTTC	CASSQDETGDLETQYF
TRBV7-2	-	-	TRBJ2-7	TGTGCCAGCAGCTTAGTACAGGGACCGTCCTACGAGCAGTACTTC	CASSLVQGPSYEQYF
TRBV29-1	few	TRBD1	TRBJ1-1	TGCAGCGTGCAGGGACAGACCCTGAACACTGAAGCTTTCTTT	CSVQGQTLNTEAFF
TRBV5-4	-	TRBD1	TRBJ1-5	TGTGCCAGCAGCATAGACGGGACAGGGAGTCAGCCCCAGCATTTT	CASSIDGTGSQPQHF
TRBV6-1	few	-	TRBJ1-2	TGTGCCAGCAGTGAAACGCCCCAGGGGCGATATGGCTACACCTTC	CASSETPQGRYGYTF
TRBV27	-	-	TRBJ2-7	TGTGCCAGCAGTTCCTCCGGACAGTGCCTGACCTACGAGCAGTACTTC	CASSSSGQCLTYEQYF
TRBV18	-	-	TRBJ2-5	TGTGCCAGCTCACCGAGTAGCAAAGAGACCCAGTACTTC	CASSPSSKETQYF
TRBV27	-	TRBD1	TRBJ1-2	TGTGCCAGCAGCAGACAGGGTCCCTATGGCTACACCTTC	CASSRQGPYGYTF
TRBV7-6	once	TRBD1	TRBJ2-1	TGTGCCAGCAGCTTAGGTTGGACAGGGACCTACAATGAGCAGTTCTTC	CASSLGWTGTYNEQFF
TRBV5-4	-	TRBD1	TRBJ1-2	TGTGCCAGCAGCGGACAGGGGAAGGCGTGTGGCTACACCTTC	CASSGQGKACGYTF
TRBV6-1	-	-	TRBJ1-5	TGTGCCAGCAGTGACGGGCAGGGATATCAGCCCCAGCATTTT	CASSDGQGYQPQHF
TRBV6-1	-	-	TRBJ2-7	TGTGCCAGCAGTGAAGTGCCGCGGGGGCCCTACGAGCAGTACTTC	CASSEVPRGPYEQYF
TRBV13	-	TRBD1	TRBJ2-3	TGTGCCAGCAGCTCGTCCGGGACAGCCGCGGAGAAGGGAGATACGCAGTATTTT	CASSSSGTAAEKGDTQYF
TRBV7-2	-	-	TRBJ1-2	TGTGCCAGCAGACCTACAGGGTCGAGTATCGATGGCTACACCTTC	CASRPTGSSIDGYTF
TRBV6-5	-	-	TRBJ1-1	TGTGCCAGCAGCAAAACTCCGGACACTGAAGCTTTCTTT	CASSKTPDTEAFF
TRBV6-1	once	TRBD1	TRBJ1-2	TGTGCCAGCAGTGAGATGGGACAGGGCGACGGCTACACCTTC	CASSEMGQGDGYTF
TRBV5-5	few	-	TRBJ1-2	TGTGCCAGCAGCTTAGGTGGCAGGGCCAGCAGCTACACCTTC	CASSLGGRASSYTF
TRBV4-2	few	TRBD2	TRBJ2-1	TGTGCCAGCAGACGAAATAGCGGGGAGTACAATGAGCAGTTCTTC	CASRRNSGEYNEQFF
TRBV30	-	-	TRBJ1-6	TGTGCCTGGAGTGTACAGGATAATTCACCCCTCCACTTT	CAWSVQDNSPLHF
TRBV5-8	-	-	TRBJ2-7	TGTGCCAGCAGCTTGGGGACACTCTACGAGCAGTACTTC	CASSLGTLYEQYF
TRBV18	-	-	TRBJ1-1	TGTGCCAGCTCAAGAGATTACGCTGAAGCTTTCTTT	CASSRDYAEAFF
TRBV5-1	-	TRBD2	TRBJ2-1	TGCGCCAGCAGCTTGGGGTTCCTAGCGGGGGGGCCGGAGCAGTTCTTC	CASSLGFLAGGPEQFF
TRBV7-8	once	-	TRBJ1-6	TGTGCCAGCAGCTCTCAGACAGGTCAATCACCCCTCCACTTT	CASSSQTGQSPLHF
TRBV7-2	-	-	TRBJ1-5	TGTGCCAGCAGCCCCTCCTGGGGAGGAAGCCAGCCCCAGCATTTT	CASSPSWGGSQPQHF
TRBV4-3	few	TRBD2	TRBJ2-1	TGCGCCAGCAGCCAAGACGGGGGATCGGGGGGTAGTCCCTTCGCCAATGAGCAGTTCTTC	CASSQDGGSGGSPFANEQFF
TRBV5-1	few	-	TRBJ1-1	TGCGCCAGCAGCTTCGCCTTGACAGTGAACACTGAAGCTTTCTTT	CASSFALTVNTEAFF
TRBV6-5	-	-	TRBJ1-2	TGTGCCAGCAGTTGGGGGGTACAAGCTAACTATGGCTACACCTTC	CASSWGVQANYGYTF
TRBV4-2	-	-	TRBJ2-2	TGTGCCAGCAGCAAACTGAGCACCGGGGAGCTGTTTTTT	CASSKLSTGELFF
TRBV7-2	-	-	TRBJ1-1	TGTGCCAGCAGCTCTTCAGGGTTTACTGAAGCTTTCTTT	CASSSSGFTEAFF
TRBV15	-	-	TRBJ1-5	TGTGCCACCAGCCGAGGAGTTAGCAATCAGCCCCAGCATTTT	CATSRGVSNQPQHF
TRBV28	-	-	TRBJ1-2	TGTGCCAGCAGTTTAATGGCGGAGGGCCATGGCTACACCTTC	CASSLMAEGHGYTF
TRBV10-3	-	TRBD2	TRBJ2-5	TGTGCCATCAGTGACCCGGGGGGGCAAGAGACCCAGTACTTC	CAISDPGGQETQYF
TRBV7-2	once	TRBD1	TRBJ2-2	TGTGCCAGCAGCCCCTGGACAGGGACCACCGGGGAGCTGTTTTTT	CASSPWTGTTGELFF
TRBV12-3/TRBV12-4	-	-	TRBJ1-2	TGTGCCAGCAGTTTAAAGACAGGATGGGGCTACACCTTC	CASSLKTGWGYTF
TRBV28	-	TRBD1	TRBJ1-6	TGTGCCATTCTGGGGACAGATAATTCACCCCTCCACTTT	CAILGTDNSPLHF
TRBV15	-	-	TRBJ1-1	TGTGCCACCAGCAGAGAGAGGGCTGGGGGGGCTTTCTTT	CATSRERAGGAFF
TRBV10-3	-	-	TRBJ1-5	TGTGCCATCAGTGAGTCGCCAGAAAATCAGCCCCAGCATTTT	CAISESPENQPQHF
TRBV6-6	once	-	TRBJ1-1	TGTGCCAGCAGTGAGAGGACTGAAGCTTTCTTT	CASSERTEAFF
TRBV29-1	few	-	TRBJ1-1	TGCAGCGTTGGTGGCAGGGATGGGACTGAAGCTTTCTTT	CSVGGRDGTEAFF